The 13 T cell receptor beta chains in this list originate from one sample, sequenced in a study of graft-versus-host responses after intestinal transplantation. The antigens of these receptors remain unknown. Only in-frame clones appear in the TCRdb table, and some are missing; sequencing was by immunoSEQ multiplex PCR. The data hold 25,000 to 30,000 clones, with about four fifths observed a single time. The source was unstimulated CD4+ T cells sorted from spleen or lymph node cells, collected before intestinal transplant. The source of these receptors is a human donor who received an intestinal transplant.

The V call is TRBV19, the J call TRBJ1-5; TRBD1 matches 7 bases. Germline V lookup: CDR1 LNHDA, CDR2 SQIVND (reference sequence). The junction had 2 bases not matched to a gene; V was cut back by 2 bases and J by 4 bases. The CDR3 covers 14 residues. This CDR3 reads CASSIKGQNQPQHF. In DNA, the CDR3 is TGTGCCAGTAGTATAAAGGGACAGAATCAGCCCCAGCATTTT.

The gene calls are TRBV4-2 and TRBJ2-5; D not resolved. This CDR3 is built from 13 residues. Germline lookup yields CDR1 LGHNA and CDR2 YNFKEQ. V shed 1 base and J shed 4 bases, with 7 bases lying between them. In DNA form, the CDR3 reads TGTGCCAGCAGCCAAGTTGAAGGAGAGACCCAGTACTTC. It encodes CASSQVEGETQYF.

The chain carries TRBV5-1 and TRBJ2-7; D may be TRBD1 or TRBD2 (5 bases each). CDR1 SGHRS and CDR2 YFSETQ come from the germline V gene. V was trimmed by 4 bases and J by 2 bases, leaving 10 bases between them. The CDR3 consists of 13 residues. The CDR3 reads CASSRSGPYEQYF. CDR3 in DNA: TGCGCCAGCAGCCGGTCGGGGCCCTACGAGCAGTACTTC. Full variable domain (rest looked up from reference TRBV5-1 and TRBJ2-7): KAGVTQTPRYLIKTRGQQVTLSCSPISGHRSVSWYQQTPGQGLQFLFEYFSETQRNKGNFPGRFSGRQFSNSRSEMNVSTLELGDSALYLCASSRSGPYEQYFGPGTRLTVT.

The gene calls are TRBV5-1 and TRBJ2-2, with TRBD2 matching over 7 bases. Trimming removed 3 bases from V and 7 bases from J; junction bases left unmatched: 6. Per germline, CDR1 SGHRS and CDR2 YFSETQ. The CDR3 runs 14 residues. DNA for the CDR3: TGCGCCAGCAGCTGGGAGGGGCGCGGCGGGGAGCTGTTTTTT. Its translation is CASSWEGRGGELFF. Full variable domain (outside the CDR3, taken from reference TRBV5-1 and TRBJ2-2): KAGVTQTPRYLIKTRGQQVTLSCSPISGHRSVSWYQQTPGQGLQFLFEYFSETQRNKGNFPGRFSGRQFSNSRSEMNVSTLELGDSALYLCASSWEGRGGELFFGEGSRLTVL.

This clone was counted a few times. V gene TRBV21-1 combines with J gene TRBJ1-6; the table's D call, TRBD1, has no DNA check behind it. TRBV21-1 is a recognized pseudogene. There are 12 residues in the CDR3. This CDR3 reads CASRPGSSPLHF. In DNA, the CDR3 is TGTGCCAGCAGACCAGGTTCTTCACCCCTCCACTTT.

The CDR3 loop is CASSSGLRGQPQHF. For the CDR3, the DNA is TGTGCCAGCAGTTCGGGTCTTAGAGGTCAGCCCCAGCATTTT. The rearrangement uses TRBV27 and TRBJ1-5; unclear D gene. The CDR3 spans 14 residues. CDR1 and CDR2 (germline): MNHEY, SMNVEV (reference sequence). Trimming stripped 4 bases from V and 6 bases from J, with 13 bases between.

The chain joins TRBV27 to TRBJ2-7; D gene ambiguous. Germline V gene lookup returns CDR1 MNHEY and CDR2 SMNVEV (reference sequence). This CDR3 spans 12 amino acids. The germline V and J ends were trimmed by 4 bases and 2 bases, with 6 bases remaining between them. CDR3 sequence reads: CASSSAPYEQYF. CDR3 DNA sequence: TGTGCCAGCAGTTCGGCGCCCTACGAGCAGTACTTC.

This sequence joins TRBV11-2 and TRBJ2-1; 10 bases fit TRBD2. Per germline, CDR1 SGHAT and CDR2 FQNNGV. J was trimmed by 7 bases and V by 1 base; bases with no gene match: 4. The CDR3 has 15 residues. CDR3 loop: CASSLALAGANEQFF. In nucleotides, the CDR3 is TGTGCCAGCAGCTTAGCCCTAGCGGGGGCTAATGAGCAGTTCTTC.

The rearrangement links TRBV7-9 to TRBJ2-5; D unresolved. The CDR3 covers 15 residues. V was trimmed by 5 bases and J by 5 bases, leaving 18 bases between them. Germline V gives CDR1 SEHNR, CDR2 FQNEAQ (reference sequence). The CDR3, as DNA: TGTGCCAGCAGCGAGGTGTCTACCCCAATCGAGACCCAGTACTTC. Protein sequence: CASSEVSTPIETQYF.

The chain couples TRBV6-1 to TRBJ1-2; 7 nucleotides align to TRBD1. The CDR3 spans 14 residues. Germline CDR1 MNHNS, CDR2 SASEGT. J was trimmed by 2 bases and V by 6 bases; bases with no gene match: 6. For the CDR3, the DNA is TGTGCCAGCAGGCCTAGGGACAGCAACTATGGCTACACCTTC. This translates into CASRPRDSNYGYTF.

The genes are TRBV6-1 and TRBJ1-1, with D maybe TRBD1 (5 bases). V dropped 2 bases and J dropped 1 base, with 14 bases sitting between them. Germline V gene data show CDR1 as MNHNS and CDR2 as SASEGT. This CDR3 spans 16 amino acids. CDR3 region: CASSEWKNRPNTEAFF. The CDR3 DNA follows: TGTGCCAGCAGTGAATGGAAGAACAGGCCGAACACTGAAGCTTTCTTT.

This clone was seen a few times. The gene calls are TRBV20-1 and TRBJ2-5; D might be TRBD1 or TRBD2, each matching 5 bases. V was shortened by 7 bases and J by 3 bases, with 9 bases between the two germline ends. CDR3 size: 11 residues. Germline assignment: CDR1 DFQATT and CDR2 SNEGSKA (reference sequence). The CDR3 loop is CSGGREETQYF. CDR3 coding DNA: TGCAGTGGGGGACGGGAAGAGACCCAGTACTTC.

This chain joins TRBV2 and TRBJ1-5; TRBD1 matches at 7 bases. The CDR3 is made up of 14 amino acids. With 5 bases clipped from V and 8 bases from J, the junction kept 9 bases outside the gene matches. From germline, CDR1 is SNHLY and CDR2 FYNNEI. The CDR3 DNA sequence: TGTGCCAGCAGTATAGACAGGGAACAAGAGCCCCAGCATTTT. This codes for CASSIDREQEPQHF.